A single sample gave rise to the 10 T cell receptor beta chains below, sequenced in a study of molecular identifiers for immune sequencing clone quantification. Each CDR3 protein gets one entry after TCRdb re-called the PCR reads with MiXCR. The sample includes 600,000 to 650,000 distinct CDR3 sequences, roughly 21% of them seen just once. The material sequenced was naive CD8+ T cells from blood, with Jurkat cell RNA spiked in. Indicated subset: FACS-sorted CD8+CD4-CCR7+CD45RA+ naive T cells. The receptors shown here come from a human donor in good health. Some libraries in this study had Jurkat cell RNA spiked in.

This sequence joins TRBV12-3 or TRBV12-4 and TRBJ2-7; D is possibly TRBD1 or TRBD2 (5 bases each). Trimming removed 5 bases at V and 1 base at J, with 21 bases between. The CDR3 consists of 17 residues. DNA of the CDR3: TGTGCCAGCAGTGGGGGATATGACGGGGTACTATCCTACGAGCAGTACTTC. Protein product: CASSGGYDGVLSYEQYF.

This clonotype was seen more than once but under ten times. The chain uses TRBV19 and TRBJ2-2; D uncertain. V was pared by 5 bases and J by 4 bases, with 8 bases between. Germline V lookup: CDR1 LNHDA, CDR2 SQIVND (reference sequence). The CDR3 extends over 13 amino acids. The CDR3 loop reads CASSWTLTGELFF. The CDR3 DNA reads as TGTGCCAGTAGTTGGACGCTCACCGGGGAGCTGTTTTTT.

Only a few counts were recorded for this clonotype. This may be a read error, as it is one base from a much larger clone. The conserved phenylalanine or tryptophan is not found at the CDR3 terminus, so this likely reflects a read error. The chain employs TRBV10-3 and TRBJ1-1; D not resolved. The V gene lost 0 bases and the J gene lost 4 bases, with 6 bases spanning the gap. The CDR3 contains 13 residues. The germline gives CDR1 ENHRY, CDR2 SYGVKD. The CDR3 sequence is CAISESQATEAFL. The CDR3 DNA is TGTGCCATCAGTGAGTCCCAGGCCACTGAAGCTTTCCTT.

This clonotype was observed many times. The chain links TRBV3-1 to TRBJ1-5; D is uncertain. V was pared by 0 bases and J by 0 bases, with 15 bases between. The CDR3 spans 18 residues. From germline, CDR1 is LGHDT and CDR2 YNNKEL (reference sequence). CDR3 in amino acids: CASSQDRPDGYSNQPQHF. The CDR3 nucleotides read TGTGCCAGCAGCCAAGATCGCCCAGATGGGTATAGCAATCAGCCCCAGCATTTT.

As to this clonotype: Possible read error: a much larger clone is one base away. The chain uses TRBV11-2 and TRBJ2-7, with 8 bases lining up with TRBD1. J gave up 2 bases and V 1 base, and 10 bases lay outside the gene matches. CDR3 length: 17 residues. CDR1 is SGHAT and CDR2 is FQNNGV in the germline V gene. The CDR3 region is CASSLVGRQGSAYEQYF. The CDR3 DNA is TGTGCCAGCAGCTTAGTGGGGCGACAGGGGTCCGCCTACGAGCAGTACTTC.

This clonotype was detected many times. The J gene is TRBJ1-1, the V gene TRBV4-1; D gene unclear. Germline V gene lookup returns CDR1 MGHRA and CDR2 YSYEKL. The CDR3 is 15 residues long. V lost 0 bases and J lost 1, with 9 bases in between. The CDR3 region has the DNA TGCGCCAGCAGCCAAGATAATCGCAGGAACACTGAAGCTTTCTTT. Translating gives CASSQDNRRNTEAFF.

This clonotype has a count of ten or more. The chain has TRBV20-1 and TRBJ1-4; D remains unclear. The V gene's germline CDR1 is DFQATT and CDR2 SNEGSKA (reference sequence). CDR3 length equals 14 residues. Trimming left V 0 bases short and J 2 bases short, with 7 bases between. The chain's CDR3 is CSAREARTNEKLFF. The CDR3 nucleotides read TGCAGTGCTAGAGAGGCAAGGACTAATGAAAAACTGTTTTTT.

This clonotype came up a few times. V usage is TRBV9 and J usage is TRBJ2-7; TRBD2 aligns across 10 bases. CDR3 length: 15 amino acids. Germline CDR1 SGDLS, CDR2 YYNGEE. Losses at the gene ends were 4 bases for V and 2 bases for J; bases not matched to a gene: 6. The CDR3 sequence: CASSPGSGRAYEQYF. The DNA of the CDR3 is TGTGCCAGCAGCCCTGGGAGCGGGAGGGCCTACGAGCAGTACTTC.

This clonotype was observed a handful of times. V usage is TRBV20-1 and J usage is TRBJ2-7; D is possibly TRBD1 or TRBD2 (5 bases each). Germline V CDR1 and CDR2: DFQATT, SNEGSKA (reference sequence). V lost 3 bases, J lost 2 bases, and 17 bases lay in between. This CDR3 is built from 15 residues. The CDR3 DNA reads TGCAGTGCTAGGGGGGTGGAATCCAATACCTACGAGCAGTACTTC. This translates into CSARGVESNTYEQYF.

V gene TRBV4-3 combines with J gene TRBJ2-1, with D perhaps matching TRBD1 or TRBD2 (5 bases each). CDR1 and CDR2 (germline): LGHNA, YSLEER. The CDR3 sequence is 15 residues long. Trimming stripped 0 bases from V and 8 bases from J, with 14 bases between. The CDR3: CASSQDEGTGDEQFF. The CDR3 nucleotides are TGCGCCAGCAGCCAAGATGAGGGGACGGGCGATGAGCAGTTCTTC.